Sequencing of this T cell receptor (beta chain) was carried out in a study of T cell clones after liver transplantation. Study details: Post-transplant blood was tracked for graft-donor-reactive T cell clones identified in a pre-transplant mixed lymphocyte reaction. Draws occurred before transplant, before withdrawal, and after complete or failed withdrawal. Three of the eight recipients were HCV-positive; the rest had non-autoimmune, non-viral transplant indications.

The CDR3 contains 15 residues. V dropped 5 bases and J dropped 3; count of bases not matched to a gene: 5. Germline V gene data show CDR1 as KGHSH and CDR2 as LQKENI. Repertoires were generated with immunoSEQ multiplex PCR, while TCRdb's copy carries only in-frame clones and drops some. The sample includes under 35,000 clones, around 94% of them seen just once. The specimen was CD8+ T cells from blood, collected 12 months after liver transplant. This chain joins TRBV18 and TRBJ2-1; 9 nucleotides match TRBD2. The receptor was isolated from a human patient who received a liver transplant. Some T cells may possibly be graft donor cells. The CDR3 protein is CASSTTSGFYNEQFF. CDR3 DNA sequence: TGTGCCAGCTCAACCACTAGCGGGTTCTACAATGAGCAGTTCTTC.